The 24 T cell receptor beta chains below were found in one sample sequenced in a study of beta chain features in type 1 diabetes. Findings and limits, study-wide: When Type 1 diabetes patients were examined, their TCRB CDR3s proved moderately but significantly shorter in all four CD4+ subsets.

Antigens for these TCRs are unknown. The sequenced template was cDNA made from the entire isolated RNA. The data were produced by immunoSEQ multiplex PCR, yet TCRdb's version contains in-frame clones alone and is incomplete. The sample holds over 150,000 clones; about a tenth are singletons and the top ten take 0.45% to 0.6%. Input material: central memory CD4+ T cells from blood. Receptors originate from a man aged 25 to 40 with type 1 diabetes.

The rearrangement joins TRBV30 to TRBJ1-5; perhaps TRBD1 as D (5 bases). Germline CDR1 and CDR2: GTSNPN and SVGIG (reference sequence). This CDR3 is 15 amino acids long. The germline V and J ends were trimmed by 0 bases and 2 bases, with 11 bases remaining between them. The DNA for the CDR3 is TGTGCCTGGAGTGTATCAGGGTTAGGCAATCAGCCCCAGCATTTT. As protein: CAWSVSGLGNQPQHF.

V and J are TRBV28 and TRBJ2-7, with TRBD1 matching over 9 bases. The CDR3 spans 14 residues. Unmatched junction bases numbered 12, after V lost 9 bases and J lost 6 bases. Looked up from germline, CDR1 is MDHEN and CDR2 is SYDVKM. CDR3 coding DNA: TGTGCCAGTATACCGGGACAGGGTTCTGGCGAGCAGTACTTC. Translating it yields CASIPGQGSGEQYF.

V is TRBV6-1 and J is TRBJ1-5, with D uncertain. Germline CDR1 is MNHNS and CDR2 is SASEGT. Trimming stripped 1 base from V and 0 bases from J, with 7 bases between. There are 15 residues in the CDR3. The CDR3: CASSEDPISNQPQHF. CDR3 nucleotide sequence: TGTGCCAGCAGTGAAGACCCTATTAGCAATCAGCCCCAGCATTTT.

The CDR3 spells CTSSQEVETGCQETQYF. CDR3 sequence (DNA): TGCACCAGCAGCCAAGAAGTAGAGACAGGGTGCCAAGAGACCCAGTACTTC. V usage is TRBV1 and J usage is TRBJ2-5; the D call TRBD1 from the table was never checked on the DNA. TRBV1 is noted as a pseudogene. CDR3 length: 17 residues.

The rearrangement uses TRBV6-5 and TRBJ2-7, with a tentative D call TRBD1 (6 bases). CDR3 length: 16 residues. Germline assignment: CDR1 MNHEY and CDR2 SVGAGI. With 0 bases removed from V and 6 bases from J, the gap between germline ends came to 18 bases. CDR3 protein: CASSYSGGTLGSEQYF. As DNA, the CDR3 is TGTGCCAGCAGTTACTCAGGGGGTACTCTGGGTAGCGAGCAGTACTTC.

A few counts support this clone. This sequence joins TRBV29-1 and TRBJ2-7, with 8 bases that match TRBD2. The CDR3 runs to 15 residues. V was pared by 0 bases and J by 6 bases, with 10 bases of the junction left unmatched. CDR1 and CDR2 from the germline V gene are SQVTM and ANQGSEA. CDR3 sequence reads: CSVEDRGGPTSEQYF. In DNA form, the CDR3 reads TGCAGCGTTGAAGATCGGGGGGGGCCGACCTCCGAGCAGTACTTC.

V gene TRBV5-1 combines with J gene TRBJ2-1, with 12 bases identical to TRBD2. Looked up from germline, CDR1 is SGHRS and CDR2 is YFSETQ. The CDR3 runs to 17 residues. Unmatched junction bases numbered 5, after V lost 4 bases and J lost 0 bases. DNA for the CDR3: TGCGCCAGCAGCACTAGCGGGAGGCCGAGCTCCTACAATGAGCAGTTCTTC. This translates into CASSTSGRPSSYNEQFF.

The CDR3 coding sequence is TGTGCCAGCTCAGGACAGTACACCGGGGAGCTGTTTTTT. This gives the protein CASSGQYTGELFF. The rearrangement uses TRBV18 and TRBJ2-2; weak D call: TRBD1 (6 bases). Trimming left V 5 bases short and J 3 bases short, with 7 bases between. CDR3 length: 13 residues. Per the germline V gene, CDR1 is KGHSH and CDR2 is LQKENI.

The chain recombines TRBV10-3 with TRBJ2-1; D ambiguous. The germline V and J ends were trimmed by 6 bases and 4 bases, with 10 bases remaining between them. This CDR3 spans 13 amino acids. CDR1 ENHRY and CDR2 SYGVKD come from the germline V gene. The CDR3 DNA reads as TGTGCCATCAGAAGCGCTAATTACAATGAGCAGTTCTTC. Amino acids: CAIRSANYNEQFF.

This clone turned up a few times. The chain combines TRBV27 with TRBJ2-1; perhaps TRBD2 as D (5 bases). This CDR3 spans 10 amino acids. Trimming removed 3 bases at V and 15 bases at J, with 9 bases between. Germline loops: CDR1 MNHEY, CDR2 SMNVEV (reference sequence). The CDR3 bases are TGTGCCAGCAGTTTGGAAGGAGGGTTCTTC. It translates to CASSLEGGFF.

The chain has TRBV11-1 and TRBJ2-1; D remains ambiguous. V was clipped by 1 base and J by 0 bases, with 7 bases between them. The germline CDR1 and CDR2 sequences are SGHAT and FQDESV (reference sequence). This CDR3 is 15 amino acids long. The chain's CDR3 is CASSLDPSSYNEQFF. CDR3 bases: TGTGCCAGCAGCTTAGACCCTAGCTCCTACAATGAGCAGTTCTTC.

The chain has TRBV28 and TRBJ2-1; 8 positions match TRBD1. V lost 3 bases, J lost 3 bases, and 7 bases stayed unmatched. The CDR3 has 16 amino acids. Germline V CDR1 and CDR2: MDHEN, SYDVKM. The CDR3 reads CASSFPWTGNYNEQFF. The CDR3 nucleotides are TGTGCCAGCAGTTTTCCCTGGACAGGGAACTACAATGAGCAGTTCTTC.

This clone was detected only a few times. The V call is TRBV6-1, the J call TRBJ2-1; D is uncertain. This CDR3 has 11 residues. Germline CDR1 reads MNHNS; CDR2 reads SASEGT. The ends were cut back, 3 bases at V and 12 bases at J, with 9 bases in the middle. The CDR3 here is CASSDGPVQFF. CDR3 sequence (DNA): TGTGCCAGCAGTGATGGGCCCGTGCAGTTCTTC.

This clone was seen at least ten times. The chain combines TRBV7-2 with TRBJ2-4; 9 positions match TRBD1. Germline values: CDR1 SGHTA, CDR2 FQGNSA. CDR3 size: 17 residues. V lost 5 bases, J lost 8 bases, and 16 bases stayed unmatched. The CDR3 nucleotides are TGTGCCAGCAGCCCCGGGCGACAGGGGGACAGGAGAGACATTCAGTACTTC. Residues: CASSPGRQGDRRDIQYF.

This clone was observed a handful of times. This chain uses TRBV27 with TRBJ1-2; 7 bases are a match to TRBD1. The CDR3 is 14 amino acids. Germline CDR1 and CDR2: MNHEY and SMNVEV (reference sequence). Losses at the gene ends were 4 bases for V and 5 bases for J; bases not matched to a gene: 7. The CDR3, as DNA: TGTGCCAGCAGTTCGTTGATACAGGGGTATGGCTACACCTTC. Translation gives CASSSLIQGYGYTF.

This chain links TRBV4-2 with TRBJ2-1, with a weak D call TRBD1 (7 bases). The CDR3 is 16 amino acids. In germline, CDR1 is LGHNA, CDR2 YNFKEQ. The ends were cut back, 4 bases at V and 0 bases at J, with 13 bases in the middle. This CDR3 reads CASSRAGQSSYNEQFF. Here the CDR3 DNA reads TGTGCCAGCAGCCGCGCGGGACAGAGCTCCTACAATGAGCAGTTCTTC.

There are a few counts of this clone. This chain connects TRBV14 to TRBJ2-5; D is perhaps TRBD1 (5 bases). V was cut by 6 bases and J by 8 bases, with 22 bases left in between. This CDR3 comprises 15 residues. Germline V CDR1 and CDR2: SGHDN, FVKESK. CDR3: CASSQLIDRRDTQYF. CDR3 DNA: TGTGCCAGCAGTCAACTGATTGACAGAAGAGATACCCAGTACTTC.

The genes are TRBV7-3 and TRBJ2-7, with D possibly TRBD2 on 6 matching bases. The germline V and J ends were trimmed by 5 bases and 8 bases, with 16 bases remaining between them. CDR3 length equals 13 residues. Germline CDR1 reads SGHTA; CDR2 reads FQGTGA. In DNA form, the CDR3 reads TGTGCCAGCAGCACCCATGGGCTAGCGAAGCAGTACTTC. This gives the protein CASSTHGLAKQYF.

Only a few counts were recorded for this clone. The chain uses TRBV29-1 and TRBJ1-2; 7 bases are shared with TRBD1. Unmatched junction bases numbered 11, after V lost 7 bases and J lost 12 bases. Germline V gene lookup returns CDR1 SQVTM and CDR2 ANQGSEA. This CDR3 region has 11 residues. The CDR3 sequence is CSAQSLTGHTF. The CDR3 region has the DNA TGCAGCGCCCAATCCCTGACAGGGCACACCTTC. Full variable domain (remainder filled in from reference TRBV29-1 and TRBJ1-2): SAVISQKPSRDICQRGTSLTIQCQVDSQVTMMFWYRQQPGQSLTLIATANQGSEATYESGFVIDKFPISRPNLTFSTLTVSNMSPEDSSIYLCSAQSLTGHTFGSGTRLTVV.

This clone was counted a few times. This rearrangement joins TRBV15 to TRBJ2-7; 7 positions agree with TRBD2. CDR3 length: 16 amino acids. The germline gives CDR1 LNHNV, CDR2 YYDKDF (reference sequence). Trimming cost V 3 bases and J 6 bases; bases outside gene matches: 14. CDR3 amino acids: CATSRGLSTSDLEQYF. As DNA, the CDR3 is TGTGCCACCAGCAGGGGGTTAAGTACTAGCGATCTCGAGCAGTACTTC.

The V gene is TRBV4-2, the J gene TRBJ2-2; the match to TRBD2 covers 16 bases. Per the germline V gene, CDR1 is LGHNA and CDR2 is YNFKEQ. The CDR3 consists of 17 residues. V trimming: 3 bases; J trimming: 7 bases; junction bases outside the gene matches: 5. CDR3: CASSQGLAGGKDGELFF. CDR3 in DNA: TGTGCCAGCAGCCAGGGACTAGCGGGAGGGAAAGACGGGGAGCTGTTTTTT.

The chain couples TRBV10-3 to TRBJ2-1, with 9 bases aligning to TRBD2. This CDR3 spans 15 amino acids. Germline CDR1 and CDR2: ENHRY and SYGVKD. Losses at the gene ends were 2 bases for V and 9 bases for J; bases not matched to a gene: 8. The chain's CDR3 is CAISEVGAGGVEQFF. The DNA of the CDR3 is TGTGCCATCAGTGAGGTCGGAGCGGGAGGTGTTGAGCAGTTCTTC.

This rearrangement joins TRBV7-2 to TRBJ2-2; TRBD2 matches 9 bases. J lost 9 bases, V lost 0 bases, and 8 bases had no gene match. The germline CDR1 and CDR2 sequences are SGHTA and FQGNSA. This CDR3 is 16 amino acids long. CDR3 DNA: TGTGCCAGCAGCTTAGCAGGCGGGAGGGCCGCCAGGGAGCTGTTTTTT. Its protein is CASSLAGGRAARELFF.

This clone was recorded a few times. In DNA form, the CDR3 reads TGCGCCAGCAGCCAAACAGGGGGGGCCGCCTCAGATACGCAGTATTTT. Its protein product is CASSQTGGAASDTQYF. The rearrangement joins TRBV4-3 to TRBJ2-3; TRBD1 is a possible D gene (8 bases). The CDR3 covers 16 residues. V lost 2 bases, J lost 4 bases, and 16 bases lay in between. Germline values: CDR1 LGHNA, CDR2 YSLEER.